This T cell receptor beta chain emerged from a study of siplizumab effects on memory and regulatory T cells. The germline CDR1 and CDR2 sequences are LNHDA and SQIVND (reference sequence). V was clipped by 3 bases and J by 7 bases; unmatched bases: 11. The CDR3 sequence is 15 residues long. The method was immunoSEQ multiplex PCR; TCRdb's version includes in-frame clones alone and lacks a portion of them. The sample holds about 52,000 clones, nearly 98% seen once. This sequence joins TRBV19 and TRBJ2-7, with 8 positions matching TRBD1. Sequencing was performed on naive CD4+ T cells sorted from blood. This sequence was found in a human donor in good health. The CDR3 DNA follows: TGTGCCAGTAGTATGGGGACAGGTCCTCCCGGGGAGCAGTACTTC. As protein: CASSMGTGPPGEQYF.